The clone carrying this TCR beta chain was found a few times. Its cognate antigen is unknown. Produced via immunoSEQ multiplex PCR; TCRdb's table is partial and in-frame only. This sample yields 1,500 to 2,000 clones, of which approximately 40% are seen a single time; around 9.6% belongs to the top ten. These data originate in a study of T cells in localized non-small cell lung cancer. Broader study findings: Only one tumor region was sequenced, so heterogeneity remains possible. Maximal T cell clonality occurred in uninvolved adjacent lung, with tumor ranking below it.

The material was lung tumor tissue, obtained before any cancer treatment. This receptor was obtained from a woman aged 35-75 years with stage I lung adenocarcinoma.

This CDR3 reads CASSWGGESNEQFF. CDR3 DNA sequence: TGTGCCAGCAGTTGGGGCGGGGAATCCAATGAGCAGTTCTTC. The chain has TRBV6-8 and TRBJ2-1; the D gene is possibly TRBD2 (6 bases). Germline-derived CDR1 and CDR2 are MNHGY and SAAAGT. The CDR3 is 14 amino acids. With 4 bases removed from V and 6 bases from J, the gap between germline ends came to 13 bases.